This T cell receptor beta chain was recovered during a study of blood T cells in healthy people across ages. Findings and caveats of the study: Conclusively comparing naive with antigen-experienced cells was impossible with unsorted PBMCs.

CDR1 DFQATT and CDR2 SNEGSKA come from the germline V gene (reference sequence). V lost 6 bases, J lost 7 bases, and 6 bases stayed unmatched. The CDR3 covers 14 residues. This clonotype appeared a few times. Antigen unknown. The authors ran a second PCR of 7 to 11 cycles using a sample-barcoded 5' primer and a J-beta primer mix. Each CDR3 protein is one row after TCRdb ran MiXCR on the 5' RACE reads. This sample has hundreds of thousands of distinct CDR3 sequences, with approximately 50% found just once. This TCR came from a woman between 55 and 75 years old in good health. V usage is TRBV20-1 and J usage is TRBJ2-1, with 13 bases fitting TRBD2. The specimen sequenced was blood. Here the CDR3 DNA reads TGCAGTGCGCGGACTAGCGGGAGTGCAAATGAGCAGTTCTTC. Translated: CSARTSGSANEQFF.